Below are 19 T cell receptor beta chains sequenced from a single sample in a study of OX40 agonist ivuxolimab in advanced cancers. Using immunoSEQ multiplex PCR, the repertoire was profiled, and TCRdb retains in-frame clones only, with some absent. There are almost 15,000 clones in the sample; 80% occur only once, and about 35% lies in the top ten. The sample was CD4+ or CD8+ T cells sorted from blood, taken in a trial of the OX40 agonist ivuxolimab. These receptors were collected from an adult with an advanced solid tumor such as melanoma, head and neck, liver or kidney cancer.

This clone appeared a few times. The rearrangement links TRBV30 to TRBJ1-1; D is uncertain. CDR3 length: 12 amino acids. Germline CDR1 is GTSNPN and CDR2 is SVGIG (reference sequence). Trimming took 0 bases from V and 6 from J, leaving 8 bases between them. CDR3 in DNA: TGTGCCTGGAGTGTACATAACCCTGAAGCTTTCTTT. This gives the protein CAWSVHNPEAFF.

The rearrangement links TRBV5-1 to TRBJ2-7; 9 nucleotides match TRBD1. Germline CDR1 and CDR2: SGHRS and YFSETQ. The V segment lost 4 bases and the J segment 3 bases; nucleotides outside the gene matches: 11. The CDR3 is 16 residues long. For the CDR3, the DNA is TGCGCCAGCAGCGTCAACCGGGGACAGGGTTTCTACGAGCAGTACTTC. Protein sequence: CASSVNRGQGFYEQYF. Using reference TRBV5-1 and TRBJ2-7 for the parts outside the CDR3, the full variable domain is KAGVTQTPRYLIKTRGQQVTLSCSPISGHRSVSWYQQTPGQGLQFLFEYFSETQRNKGNFPGRFSGRQFSNSRSEMNVSTLELGDSALYLCASSVNRGQGFYEQYFGPGTRLTVT.

This clone was seen once. The rearrangement uses TRBV6-9 and TRBJ1-5; the D gene is possibly TRBD1 (5 bases). Germline CDR1 is MNHGY and CDR2 is SVAAGI. This CDR3 spans 13 amino acids. The V and J ends lost 3 bases and 4 bases respectively, with 7 bases between them. The CDR3 is CASSYGGNQPQHF. The CDR3 DNA sequence: TGTGCCAGCAGTTACGGGGGAAATCAGCCCCAGCATTTT.

The chain employs TRBV7-2 and TRBJ1-5, with a possible D match to TRBD1 (5 bases). CDR1 is SGHTA and CDR2 is FQGNSA in the germline V gene. V was cut by 5 bases and J by 7 bases, with 18 bases left in between. The CDR3 contains 15 residues. DNA of the CDR3: TGTGCCAGCAGCCCTCAATTGCAGGGCGGGCAGCCCCAGCATTTT. Its translation: CASSPQLQGGQPQHF.

The rearrangement links TRBV7-2 to TRBJ1-1; 7 bases are a match to TRBD1. The CDR3 length is 14 residues. V lost 5 bases, J lost 5 bases, and 8 bases stayed unmatched. Germline CDR1 reads SGHTA; CDR2 reads FQGNSA. The CDR3 DNA follows: TGTGCCAGCAGCCGGGGACAGATCCCGACTGAAGCTTTCTTT. Its protein is CASSRGQIPTEAFF.

The rearrangement uses TRBV2 and TRBJ2-3, with D perhaps TRBD1 (5 bases). The V end was cut by 7 bases, the J end by 0 bases, with 11 bases between. Per the germline V gene, CDR1 is SNHLY and CDR2 is FYNNEI. CDR3 length equals 14 residues. CDR3: CASNFDSSTDTQYF. The CDR3 DNA sequence: TGTGCCAGCAATTTCGACAGTAGCACAGATACGCAGTATTTT. Looking up the rest from reference TRBV2 and TRBJ2-3 gives the full variable domain: EPEVTQTPSHQVTQMGQEVILRCVPISNHLYFYWYRQILGQKVEFLVSFYNNEISEKSEIFDDQFSVERPDGSNFTLKIRSTKLEDSAMYFCASNFDSSTDTQYFGPGTRLTVL.

V is TRBV9 and J is TRBJ2-7; 8 nucleotides agree with TRBD1. The CDR3 covers 16 residues. Germline CDR1 reads SGDLS; CDR2 reads YYNGEE. Unmatched junction bases numbered 11, after V lost 3 bases and J lost 3 bases. The CDR3 region has the DNA TGTGCCAGCAGCGCGAACCCGGGACAGGACTTCTACGAGCAGTACTTC. It is translated as CASSANPGQDFYEQYF.

V is TRBV7-7 and J is TRBJ1-1, with 7 bases that match TRBD1. Unmatched junction bases numbered 6, after V lost 0 bases and J lost 8 bases. The CDR3 totals 14 residues. The germline V gene has CDR1 SSHAT and CDR2 FNYEAQ (reference sequence). The CDR3 nucleotides read TGTGCCAGCAGCTTAGCGACAGGGCGTGCGGAAGCTTTCTTT. Translating it yields CASSLATGRAEAFF.

CDR3 nucleotide sequence: TGTGCCAGCAGTCGCCTAGCGGGGGCCCTAGAGACCCAGTACTTC. Protein sequence: CASSRLAGALETQYF. J is TRBJ2-5 and V is TRBV27, with 10 bases identical to TRBD2. The CDR3 is made up of 15 amino acids. Trimming cost V 5 bases and J 4 bases; bases outside gene matches: 7. CDR1 and CDR2 from the germline V gene are MNHEY and SMNVEV (reference sequence).

V usage is TRBV6-6 and J usage is TRBJ1-1; no definite D call. Trimming shortened V by 7 bases and J by 4 bases, and 13 bases separated the two germline ends. The germline V gene has CDR1 MNHNY and CDR2 SVGAGI (reference sequence). The CDR3 totals 13 residues. Here the CDR3 reads CASNPVGSTEAFF. For the CDR3, the DNA is TGTGCCAGCAATCCAGTAGGGAGCACTGAAGCTTTCTTT.

The chain is built from TRBV9 and TRBJ1-6; TRBD1 aligns across 9 bases. Germline V gene lookup returns CDR1 SGDLS and CDR2 YYNGEE. V dropped 3 bases and J dropped 6; count of bases not matched to a gene: 4. The CDR3 totals 15 residues. CDR3 amino acids: CASSEKTGGNSPLHF. The CDR3 coding sequence is TGTGCCAGCAGCGAAAAGACAGGGGGTAATTCACCCCTCCACTTT.

This clone was seen a few times. The CDR3 spells CASTGRDSPLHF. DNA of the CDR3: TGTGCCAGCACAGGTCGGGATTCACCCCTCCACTTT. V is TRBV2 and J is TRBJ1-6; no clear D gene. V was trimmed by 7 bases and J by 8 bases, leaving 9 bases between them. The germline V gene encodes CDR1 SNHLY and CDR2 FYNNEI. CDR3 length equals 12 residues.

V gene TRBV25-1 combines with J gene TRBJ2-6, with D perhaps matching TRBD1 (5 bases). Germline V gives CDR1 MGHDK, CDR2 SYGVNS. CDR3 length equals 18 residues. V was cut by 5 bases and J by 5 bases, with 22 bases left in between. The CDR3 loop is CASSFSLAGQSRANVLTF. The CDR3 DNA reads as TGTGCCAGCAGTTTTTCGTTAGCTGGACAAAGTCGGGCCAACGTCCTGACTTTC.

This clone was recorded only once. V and J are TRBV7-3 and TRBJ2-5; D is perhaps TRBD2 (6 bases). V was pared by 1 base and J by 3 bases, with 6 bases between. The CDR3 runs 13 residues. Germline loops: CDR1 SGHTA, CDR2 FQGTGA. The CDR3 reads CASSLSGEETQYF. The CDR3 region has the DNA TGTGCCAGCAGCTTAAGCGGGGAAGAGACCCAGTACTTC. Supplemented by reference TRBV7-3 and TRBJ2-5, the full variable domain reads GAGVSQTPSNKVTEKGKYVELRCDPISGHTALYWYRQSLGQGPEFLIYFQGTGAADDSGLPNDRFFAVRPEGSVSTLKIQRTERGDSAVYLCASSLSGEETQYFGPGTRLLVL.

The V gene is TRBV2, the J gene TRBJ1-5; TRBD1 aligns across 7 bases. The germline V gene encodes CDR1 SNHLY and CDR2 FYNNEI. With 4 bases clipped from V and 0 bases from J, the junction kept 9 bases outside the gene matches. The CDR3 extends over 17 amino acids. Here the CDR3 DNA reads TGTGCCAGCAGTGGTCCGTGGACAGGAGATAGCAATCAGCCCCAGCATTTT. Its protein is CASSGPWTGDSNQPQHF.

J is TRBJ1-6 and V is TRBV5-6; 9 bases match TRBD1. The CDR3 spans 13 residues. Germline V CDR1 and CDR2: SGHDT, YYEEEE. V trimming: 7 bases; J trimming: 10 bases; junction bases outside the gene matches: 6. CDR3 residues: CASSGQGGSPLHF. The CDR3 coding sequence is TGTGCCAGCTCGGGACAGGGCGGGTCACCCCTCCACTTT.

CDR3 DNA: TGTGCCATCAGCGTCGGAGACCTCTATGGCTACACCTTC. This codes for CAISVGDLYGYTF. The rearrangement joins TRBV10-3 to TRBJ1-2; D ambiguous. Germline V CDR1 and CDR2: ENHRY, SYGVKD. V dropped 6 bases and J dropped 4 bases, with 12 bases sitting between them. This CDR3 region has 13 residues.

This clone has just one count. The chain couples TRBV7-2 to TRBJ2-1; 8 nucleotides align to TRBD1. J gave up 7 bases and V 8 bases, and 10 bases lay outside the gene matches. This CDR3 has 14 amino acids. Germline loops: CDR1 SGHTA, CDR2 FQGNSA. The CDR3 DNA sequence: TGTGCCAGCCCCTCCGGACAGGGTAGGAATGAGCAGTTCTTC. Translation: CASPSGQGRNEQFF.

This clone occurred once. The rearrangement joins TRBV6-5 to TRBJ1-5; D ambiguous. V lost 2 bases, J lost 0 bases, and 5 bases lay in between. The CDR3 covers 14 residues. Germline V CDR1 and CDR2: MNHEY, SVGAGI. The CDR3 bases are TGTGCCAGCAGTTACCGAGATAGCAATCAGCCCCAGCATTTT. Its protein product is CASSYRDSNQPQHF.